The rows below give T cell receptor beta chains drawn from one sample of a study of blood T cell repertoires in COVID-19. This table comes from immunoSEQ multiplex PCR, and its TCRdb copy is limited to in-frame clones, with some not included. The repertoire includes around 180,000 clones, roughly 70% of them detected once, and under 3.5% sits in the top ten. Sequences were obtained from peripheral blood. The receptors originated from a woman older than 75 with acute or convalescent COVID-19. Both conserved end residues are part of each CDR3. The order of the fields is V gene, J gene, D gene, clone size, CDR3 DNA, CDR3 protein. A D gene is named only where the DNA matches it firmly. Clone size, where shown, is once, few, many, or a class for clones that have expanded.

V: TRBV7-8; J: TRBJ2-1; D: NA; size: NA; DNA: TGTGCCAGCAGCTTGGGACAAAACAATGAGCAGTTCTTC; CDR3: CASSLGQNNEQFF
V: TRBV3-1/TRBV3-2; J: TRBJ2-3; D: NA; size: few; DNA: TGTGCCAGCAGCCTTGGACAAGTAATATATACGCAGTATTTT; CDR3: CASSLGQVIYTQYF
V: TRBV5-1; J: TRBJ2-2; D: TRBD1; size: once; DNA: TGCGCCAGCAGCTTGGGGGGACAGGACACCGGGGAGCTGTTTTTT; CDR3: CASSLGGQDTGELFF
V: TRBV28; J: TRBJ2-6; D: TRBD1; size: few; DNA: TGTGCCGGGACAGGGAACGGGGCCAACGTCCTGACTTTC; CDR3: CAGTGNGANVLTF
V: TRBV7-2; J: TRBJ1-1; D: NA; size: NA; DNA: TGTGCCAGCAGCTTTAGCATGGCTTTTGAGGAAGCTTTCTTT; CDR3: CASSFSMAFEEAFF
V: TRBV9; J: TRBJ2-7; D: NA; size: few; DNA: TGTGCCAGCAGCGCCGGACAAACTACAGCCGAGCAGTACTTC; CDR3: CASSAGQTTAEQYF
V: TRBV27; J: TRBJ1-5; D: TRBD1; size: NA; DNA: TGTGCCAGCAGTCGACAGGGAGGCAATCAGCCCCAGCATTTT; CDR3: CASSRQGGNQPQHF
V: TRBV7-9; J: TRBJ2-5; D: TRBD1; size: NA; DNA: TGTGCCAGCAGCCCACGGACAGGCACTGGGCAAGAGACCCAGTACTTC; CDR3: CASSPRTGTGQETQYF
V: TRBV19; J: TRBJ2-3; D: NA; size: few; DNA: TGTGCCAGTAGTCTTGGCGGGAGCACAGATACGCAGTATTTT; CDR3: CASSLGGSTDTQYF
V: TRBV5-1; J: TRBJ2-7; D: TRBD1; size: once; DNA: TGCGCCAGCAGCCTTGGACAGGAGTTCTACGAGCAGTACTTC; CDR3: CASSLGQEFYEQYF
V: TRBV9; J: TRBJ2-1; D: NA; size: NA; DNA: TGTGCCAGCAGCTTAAAACCCTCCTCAGGGTTCTCCTACAATGAGCAGTTCTTC; CDR3: CASSLKPSSGFSYNEQFF
V: TRBV6-5; J: TRBJ2-1; D: TRBD2; size: NA; DNA: TGTGCCAGCACTGGGGGAGGGCCAACCTACAATGAGCAGTTCTTC; CDR3: CASTGGGPTYNEQFF
V: TRBV28; J: TRBJ1-1; D: NA; size: NA; DNA: TGTGCCAGCAGGGACAATCTGGGTGGCACTGAAGCTTTCTTT; CDR3: CASRDNLGGTEAFF
V: TRBV4-2; J: TRBJ2-3; D: TRBD2; size: NA; DNA: TGTGCCAGCAGCCAAGAAGCGGGGCTGGCAGATACGCAGTATTTT; CDR3: CASSQEAGLADTQYF
V: TRBV11-3; J: TRBJ2-3; D: NA; size: NA; DNA: TGTGCCAGCAGCTTAGATTCCTCTAGCACGACCACAGATACGCAGTATTTT; CDR3: CASSLDSSSTTTDTQYF
V: TRBV3-1/TRBV3-2; J: TRBJ1-2; D: NA; size: once; DNA: TGTGCCAGCAGCCAAGAAGGGGTGCAGTATGGCTACACCTTC; CDR3: CASSQEGVQYGYTF
V: TRBV7-3; J: TRBJ1-1; D: TRBD1; size: once; DNA: TGTGCCAGCAGCCGACAGGGTACCACTGAAGCTTTCTTT; CDR3: CASSRQGTTEAFF
V: TRBV7-2; J: TRBJ1-5; D: NA; size: once; DNA: TGTGCCAGCAGCTTAGTGGAGGGTTATCAGCCCCAGCATTTT; CDR3: CASSLVEGYQPQHF
V: TRBV12-3/TRBV12-4; J: TRBJ2-3; D: NA; size: NA; DNA: TGTGCCAGCAGTTTTCTCGGGGCAGATACGCAGTATTTT; CDR3: CASSFLGADTQYF
V: TRBV7-2; J: TRBJ2-3; D: NA; size: NA; DNA: TGTGCCAGCAGCTTAGCCGGACACCTTAGCACAGATACGCAGTATTTT; CDR3: CASSLAGHLSTDTQYF
V: TRBV27; J: TRBJ2-1; D: NA; size: NA; DNA: TGTGCCAGCAGTTTATCGACTTTAAATGAGCAGTTCTTC; CDR3: CASSLSTLNEQFF
V: TRBV30; J: TRBJ2-3; D: NA; size: NA; DNA: TGTGCCTGGAAGTGGCGGTCCACAGATACGCAGTATTTT; CDR3: CAWKWRSTDTQYF
V: TRBV12-3/TRBV12-4; J: TRBJ2-5; D: NA; size: NA; DNA: TGTGCCTGCAGAATCGGGGGTGGAGAGACCCAGTACTTC; CDR3: CACRIGGGETQYF
V: TRBV7-9; J: TRBJ2-1; D: TRBD2; size: NA; DNA: TGTGCCAGCAGCCAGGGACTAGCGGGAGAGCAGTTCTTC; CDR3: CASSQGLAGEQFF
V: TRBV30; J: TRBJ1-5; D: TRBD1; size: NA; DNA: TGTGCCTGGGGAGGACAGGGTGATCAGCCCCAGCATTTT; CDR3: CAWGGQGDQPQHF
V: TRBV2; J: TRBJ2-4; D: NA; size: NA; DNA: TGTGCCAGCAGGGCGACAGACATTCAGTACTTC; CDR3: CASRATDIQYF
V: TRBV3-1/TRBV3-2; J: TRBJ2-1; D: NA; size: NA; DNA: TGTGCCAGCAGCCAAGGACTAGTTGATGAGCAGTTCTTC; CDR3: CASSQGLVDEQFF
V: TRBV6-1; J: TRBJ1-3; D: NA; size: NA; DNA: TGTGCCAGCAGTGAAAACCACAGGCAGAGCTCTGGAAACACCATATATTTT; CDR3: CASSENHRQSSGNTIYF
V: TRBV3-1/TRBV3-2; J: TRBJ2-5; D: NA; size: NA; DNA: TGTGCCAGCAGCCAAGGGATTTGGGGGGGACAGGACTTC; CDR3: CASSQGIWGGQDF
V: TRBV28; J: TRBJ1-5; D: TRBD1; size: NA; DNA: TGTGCCAGCAGTTCGCGGACAGGGGTGAGGGCTAATCAGCCCCAGCATTTT; CDR3: CASSSRTGVRANQPQHF
V: TRBV19; J: TRBJ2-2; D: NA; size: NA; DNA: TGTGCCACCCGAGAAGGAGTAGCGGTGAACACCGGGGAGCTGTTTTTT; CDR3: CATREGVAVNTGELFF
V: TRBV5-1; J: TRBJ1-1; D: NA; size: NA; DNA: TGCGCCAGCAGCTTTTCAGGGTACACTGAAGCTTTCTTT; CDR3: CASSFSGYTEAFF
V: TRBV28; J: TRBJ2-3; D: TRBD2; size: NA; DNA: TGTGCCAGCAGTCTTAGCGGGGGCGACGCAGATACGCAGTATTTT; CDR3: CASSLSGGDADTQYF
V: TRBV10-2; J: TRBJ2-1; D: NA; size: few; DNA: TGCGCCAGCAGCCGTGTGGGGAGCCGGGAGCAGTTCTTC; CDR3: CASSRVGSREQFF
V: TRBV6-6; J: TRBJ2-7; D: TRBD1; size: NA; DNA: TGTGCCAGCAGTCCTTCCCTGGACAGGGGCAACGAGCAGTACTTC; CDR3: CASSPSLDRGNEQYF
V: TRBV5-6; J: TRBJ2-1; D: NA; size: NA; DNA: TGTGCCAGCACTTTGTCGGGAAATTGGGACAATGAGCAGTTCTTC; CDR3: CASTLSGNWDNEQFF
V: TRBV7-2; J: TRBJ2-5; D: TRBD2; size: NA; DNA: TGTGCCAGCAGCTTGGGAGGGACTAGCGGGACCTCTGACTTC; CDR3: CASSLGGTSGTSDF
V: TRBV9; J: TRBJ2-1; D: TRBD1; size: few; DNA: TGTGCCAGCAGCGTAGCAGGGGGTTCGTACAATGAGCAGTTCTTC; CDR3: CASSVAGGSYNEQFF
V: TRBV19; J: TRBJ2-6; D: NA; size: NA; DNA: TGTGCCAGTAGTACGGCGGACAGACCTGGGGCCAACGTCCTGACTTTC; CDR3: CASSTADRPGANVLTF
V: TRBV18; J: TRBJ2-2; D: TRBD2; size: NA; DNA: TGTGCCAGCTCACCACCTACTAGCGGGCGGTTCACCGGGGAGCTGTTTTTT; CDR3: CASSPPTSGRFTGELFF